The present T cell receptor (beta chain) was sequenced within a study of T cell repertoires in cytomegalovirus infection (dated 2019 in TCRdb). General notes on the study: Because public TCR beta signatures pointed to carriage of CMV infection together with the matching HLA type, the HLA type of each donor mattered for the analysis. The investigation overall reported the following: In the ex vivo response, HLA-C-restricted CMV-specific TCR beta clonotypes were dominant, and in two of eight donors the single most frequent clonotype came from this HLA-C-restricted group. Cumulative frequency of public TCR beta family members discriminated carriers of CMV infection plus the relevant HLA type in this cohort and an independent 352-donor cohort.

This clonotype has a count of ten or more. Its antigen has not been determined. No quality values exist for individual bases; no much larger clone is one base distant. Relative to germline, V is missing 7 bases and J is missing 5 bases, with 8 bases of the junction outside any gene match. The CDR3 holds 14 amino acids from the cysteine to the phenylalanine. Only the CDR3 DNA stays, 42 bases, in frame from base 1. CDR1 and CDR2 (SNHLY, FYNNEI) derive from the germline V gene. Instrument on record: Illumina HiSeq 1500. TCRdb applied fastp at Q25 and MiXCR to the public reads, then kept only in-frame beta chains. Here each entry gathers all rows of one CDR3 protein and keeps the most common genes and DNA. This sample has 270,000 or so distinct CDR3 sequences in its table, and around 15% of those were observed once. The top ten constitute approximately 44% of the sample.

The material sequenced was CD8+ T cells from PBMCs. Rearrangement joined TRBV2 to TRBJ1-5; TRBD1 fits 7 bases in the junction. The clonotype originates from a human donor in good health (CMV status not recorded). Some clones in this sample may be carry-over from other donors' samples. This receptor has the CDR3 CASKPTGVYQPQHF. The DNA reads TGTGCCAGCAAACCCACAGGGGTCTATCAGCCCCAGCATTTT.